This TCR beta chain is drawn from a study of tumor and adjacent non-tumor tissue in lung cancer. The overall study: Each sample yielded approximately 4.2 million productive TCRbeta reads on average.

This sample's RNA came from whole unsorted tissue. Chemotherapy-naive patients with new lung cancer underwent thoracic surgery in China, August–November 2014. This clonotype was detected ten times or more. The CDR3 runs to 13 residues. In germline, CDR1 is DFQATT, CDR2 SNEGSKA (reference sequence). J lost 2 bases, V lost 3 bases, and 3 bases had no gene match. TCRbeta libraries were built with three rounds of nested PCR, modified from ARM-PCR. TCRdb called the multiplex PCR reads again in MiXCR, with one record for every CDR3 protein. In the table there are roughly 140,000 distinct CDR3 sequences, approximately 72% of which are singletons.

The TCR originated in a man aged 55-75 years with small cell lung cancer. The material sequenced was lung tumor tissue. The chain uses TRBV20-1 and TRBJ1-1, with 7 positions matching TRBD1. CDR3 nucleotide sequence: TGCAGTGCTAGTAGGGACAGCAACACTGAAGCTTTCTTT. Translation: CSASRDSNTEAFF.